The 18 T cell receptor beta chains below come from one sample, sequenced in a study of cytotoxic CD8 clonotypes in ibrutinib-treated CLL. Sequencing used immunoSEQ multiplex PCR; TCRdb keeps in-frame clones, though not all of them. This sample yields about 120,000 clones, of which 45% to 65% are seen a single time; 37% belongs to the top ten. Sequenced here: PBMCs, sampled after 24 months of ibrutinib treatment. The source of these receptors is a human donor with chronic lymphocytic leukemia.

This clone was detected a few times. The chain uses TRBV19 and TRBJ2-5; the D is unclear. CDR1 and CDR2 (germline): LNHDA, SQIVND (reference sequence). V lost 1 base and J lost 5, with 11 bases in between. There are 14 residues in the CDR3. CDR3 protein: CASSIGRSGETQYF. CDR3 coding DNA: TGTGCCAGTAGTATAGGACGGAGTGGGGAGACCCAGTACTTC.

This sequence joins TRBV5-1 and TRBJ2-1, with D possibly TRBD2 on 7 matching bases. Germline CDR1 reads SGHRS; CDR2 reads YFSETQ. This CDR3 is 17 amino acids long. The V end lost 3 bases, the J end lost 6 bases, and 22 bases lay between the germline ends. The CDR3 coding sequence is TGCGCCAGCAGCTCGTTTGGGGGGCCGGGACTATTCAATGAGCAGTTCTTC. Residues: CASSSFGGPGLFNEQFF.

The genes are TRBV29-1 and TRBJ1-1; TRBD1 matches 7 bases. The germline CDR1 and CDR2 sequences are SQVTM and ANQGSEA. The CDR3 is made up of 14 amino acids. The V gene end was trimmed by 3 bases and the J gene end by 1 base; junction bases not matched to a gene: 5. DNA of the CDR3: TGCAGCGTTGAGGTCCAGGGGGGGAACACTGAAGCTTTCTTT. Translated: CSVEVQGGNTEAFF.

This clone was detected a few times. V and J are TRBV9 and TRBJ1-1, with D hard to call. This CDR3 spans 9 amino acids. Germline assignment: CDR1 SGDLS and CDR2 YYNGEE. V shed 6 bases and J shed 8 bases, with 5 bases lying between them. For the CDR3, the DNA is TGTGCCAGCAACTGGGAAGCTTTCTTT. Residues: CASNWEAFF.

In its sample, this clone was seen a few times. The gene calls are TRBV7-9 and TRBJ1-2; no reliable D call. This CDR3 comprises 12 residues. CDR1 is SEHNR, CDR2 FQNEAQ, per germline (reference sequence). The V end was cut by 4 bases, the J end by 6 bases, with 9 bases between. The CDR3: CASSWGENGYTF. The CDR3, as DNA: TGTGCCAGCAGCTGGGGTGAGAATGGCTACACCTTC.

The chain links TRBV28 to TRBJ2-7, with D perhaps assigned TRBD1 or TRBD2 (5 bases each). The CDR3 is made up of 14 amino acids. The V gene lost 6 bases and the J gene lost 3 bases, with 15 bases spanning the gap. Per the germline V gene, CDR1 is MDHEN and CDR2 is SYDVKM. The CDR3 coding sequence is TGTGCCAGCAGACCCTCGGGGACGGACTACGAGCAGTACTTC. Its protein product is CASRPSGTDYEQYF.

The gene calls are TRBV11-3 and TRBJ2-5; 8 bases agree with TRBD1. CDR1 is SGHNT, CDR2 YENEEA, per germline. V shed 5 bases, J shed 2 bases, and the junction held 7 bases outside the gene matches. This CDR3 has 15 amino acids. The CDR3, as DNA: TGTGCCAGCAGCCCCGGGACAGGCGGTCAAGAGACCCAGTACTTC. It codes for CASSPGTGGQETQYF. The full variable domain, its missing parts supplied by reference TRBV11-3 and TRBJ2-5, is EAGVVQSPRYKIIEKKQPVAFWCNPISGHNTLYWYLQNLGQGPELLIRYENEEAVDDSQLPKDRFSAERLKGVDSTLKIQPAELGDSAVYLCASSPGTGGQETQYFGPGTRLLVL.

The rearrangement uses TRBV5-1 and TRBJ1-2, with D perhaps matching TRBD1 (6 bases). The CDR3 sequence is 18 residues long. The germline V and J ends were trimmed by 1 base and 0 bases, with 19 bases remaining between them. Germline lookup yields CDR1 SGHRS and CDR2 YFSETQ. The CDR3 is CASSLSPRRGATNYGYTF. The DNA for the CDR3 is TGCGCCAGCAGCTTGTCCCCCCGGCGGGGGGCCACTAACTATGGCTACACCTTC.

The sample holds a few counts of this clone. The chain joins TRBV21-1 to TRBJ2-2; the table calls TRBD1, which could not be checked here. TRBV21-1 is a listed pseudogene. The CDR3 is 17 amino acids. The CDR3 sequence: CASNKRDRYRNTGELFF. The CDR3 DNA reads TGTGCCAGCAACAAAAGGGACAGGTACCGGAACACCGGGGAGCTGTTTTTT.

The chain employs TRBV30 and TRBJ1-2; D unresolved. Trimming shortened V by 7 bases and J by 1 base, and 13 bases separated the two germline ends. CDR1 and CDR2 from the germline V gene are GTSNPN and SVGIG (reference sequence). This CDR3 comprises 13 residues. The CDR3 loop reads CASARSGNYGYTF. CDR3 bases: TGTGCCTCCGCCAGGAGTGGTAACTATGGCTACACCTTC.

Written as DNA, the CDR3 is TGTGCCAGCAGCATTCAGGCTTATGGCTACACCTTC. Encoded protein: CASSIQAYGYTF. The V call is TRBV9, the J call TRBJ1-2, with D unresolved. The V end was cut by 4 bases, the J end by 5 bases, with 9 bases between. This CDR3 region has 12 residues. Germline lookup yields CDR1 SGDLS and CDR2 YYNGEE.

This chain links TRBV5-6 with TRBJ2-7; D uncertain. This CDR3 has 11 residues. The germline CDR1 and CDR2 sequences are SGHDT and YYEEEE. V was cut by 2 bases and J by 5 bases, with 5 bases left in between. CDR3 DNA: TGTGCCAGCAGCTTTCAACACGAGCAGTACTTC. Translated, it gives CASSFQHEQYF.

CDR3: CASSQESVYGYTF. The CDR3 DNA follows: TGTGCCAGCAGCCAAGAATCGGTTTACGGCTACACCTTC. This chain joins TRBV14 and TRBJ1-2; no firm D call. V lost 0 bases, J lost 8 bases, and 10 bases lay in between. CDR1 is SGHDN, CDR2 FVKESK, per germline. CDR3 length: 13 residues. The variable domain in full, completed from reference TRBV14 and TRBJ1-2, reads EAGVTQFPSHSVIEKGQTVTLRCDPISGHDNLYWYRRVMGKEIKFLLHFVKESKQDESGMPNNRFLAERTGGTYSTLKVQPAELEDSGVYFCASSQESVYGYTFGSGTRLTVV.

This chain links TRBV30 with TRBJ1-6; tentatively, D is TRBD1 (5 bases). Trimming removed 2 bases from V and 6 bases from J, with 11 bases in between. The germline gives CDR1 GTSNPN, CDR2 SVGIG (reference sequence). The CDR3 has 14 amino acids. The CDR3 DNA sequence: TGTGCCTGGAGTCCGACAGTCTTTAATTCACCCCTCCACTTT. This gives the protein CAWSPTVFNSPLHF.

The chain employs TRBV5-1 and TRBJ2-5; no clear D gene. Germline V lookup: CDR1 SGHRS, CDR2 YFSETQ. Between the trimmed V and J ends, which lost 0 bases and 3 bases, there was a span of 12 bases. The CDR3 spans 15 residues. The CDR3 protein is CASSLVGSRKETQYF. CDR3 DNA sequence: TGCGCCAGCAGCTTGGTTGGGTCCCGAAAAGAGACCCAGTACTTC.

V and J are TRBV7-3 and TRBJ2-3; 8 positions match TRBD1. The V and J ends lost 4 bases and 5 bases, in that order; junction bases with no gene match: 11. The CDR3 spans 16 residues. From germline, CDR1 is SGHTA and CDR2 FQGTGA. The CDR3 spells CASSSQSGQVKDTQYF. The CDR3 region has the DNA TGTGCCAGCAGCTCACAATCGGGACAGGTGAAAGATACGCAGTATTTT.

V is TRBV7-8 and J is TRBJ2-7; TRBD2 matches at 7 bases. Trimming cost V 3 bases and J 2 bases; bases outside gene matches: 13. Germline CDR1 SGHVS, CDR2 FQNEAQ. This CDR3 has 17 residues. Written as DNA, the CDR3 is TGTGCCAGCAGCTTCCCCGCGTCGGTGGGGGGGGCCTACGAGCAGTACTTC. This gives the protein CASSFPASVGGAYEQYF.

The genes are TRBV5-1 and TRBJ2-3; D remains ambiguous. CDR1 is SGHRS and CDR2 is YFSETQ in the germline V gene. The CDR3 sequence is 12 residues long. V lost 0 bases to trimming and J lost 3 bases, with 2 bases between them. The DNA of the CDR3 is TGCGCCAGCAGCTTGGATACAGATACGCAGTATTTT. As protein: CASSLDTDTQYF.